This T cell receptor (beta chain) was observed in a study of cytomegalovirus exposure and HLA in healthy donors (dated by TCRdb to the late 2010s). Regarding the complete study: An earlier analysis of fewer than 750 of the donors reported approximately 280 Gb of sequence data and about 120 million unique TCR beta sequences obtained from around 190 million T cells. In an earlier analysis of more than 550 of the donors, high-throughput TCR beta sequencing was used to judge whether each TCR beta V gene segment behaved as functional or pseudogenic. The aim of the study was to test whether cataloging public T cell receptors could identify signatures of past pathogen exposure. HLA typing included class I and class II loci at four-digit resolution. A handful of DR-DQ haplotypes were handled as single units for association and clustering because linkage in the cohort was strong. A later analysis re-examined previously published TCR beta repertoires from several hundred donors and added high-resolution HLA genotyping to investigate patterns of TCR occurrence. An early release covering approximately 600 HLA-typed donors comprised about 310 gigabases of sequencing data and around 86 million unique TCR sequences. Rather than using new phenotypic data, the later analysis identified candidate immune exposures from TCR beta sequences and from how often those sequences occurred across donors. Of the roughly 410 genotyped donors, less than 85% were placed in the genetic ancestry cluster associated with self-reported Caucasian donors. A later genetic analysis used genome-wide SNP genotypes for about three fifths of the 666 donors, treating that subset as a discovery cohort. Besides the first cohort of roughly 660 subjects, a separate validation cohort made up of 120 different subjects was used. Among around 400 genotyped donors of the cohort, an average of approximately 240,000 unique TCR beta nucleotide sequences were sequenced per donor, approximately 20% of them non-productive. Typing coverage varied by locus: roughly 629-630 donors for A, B, C, DRB1 and DQB1; more than 500 for DQA1; about 570 for DPA1; some 470 for DPB1. Donor age, sex, ethnicity and CMV serostatus were compiled together with the repertoire data. Every discovery cohort repertoire had been produced on one sequencing platform. The study profiled the T cell repertoires of hundreds of subjects by immunosequencing and related them to cytomegalovirus serostatus. To predict cytomegalovirus infection status, the study combined high-throughput TCR immunosequencing, statistical association of individual TCRs with disease status, and machine learning.

Preparation of the library involved the immunoSEQ multiplex PCR assay. For the multiplex PCR, a mixture combining 60 forward primers for TCR Vbeta segments and 13 reverse primers for TCR Jbeta segments was used. Amplification of the CDR3 region of rearranged TCR beta genes was performed with a multiplex PCR assay on genomic DNA. On the Illumina HiSeq System, the amplified TCR beta libraries were sequenced as 87-base-pair reads. The study's processing was this. In a later analysis, tens of millions of unique TCR beta chains were counted across the approximately 620 repertoires, and some 10 million of these chains were shared by at least two donors. A nearest-neighbor algorithm error-corrected the raw reads and collapsed the reads into unique sequences, merging closely related sequences to remove PCR and sequencing errors. V, D and J gene segments were assigned by aligning CDR3 sequences to IMGT reference sequences. For a sequence to be retained, a match of at least six nucleotides was required to both a V gene segment and a J gene segment. Rearrangements were called productive when the CDR3 lacked stop codons and stayed in frame with V and J; all others were non-productive. Following IMGT convention, CDR3 was defined as the stretch from the second conserved V-encoded cysteine up to the conserved J-encoded phenylalanine. Sequences without an unambiguous match to a single V gene segment were excluded from the earlier analysis of about 600 of the donors. An earlier analysis of fewer than 650 of the donors classified V segments as functional when productive rearrangements were above 56.7% and as segregating when the standard deviation between donors was above 5%. A statistical classification framework was built for diagnosing cytomegalovirus status from the catalog of TCR beta chain sequences. In a later analysis, V and J genes were assigned by comparing TCR nucleotide sequences against IMGT/GENE-DB human TR gene sequences. In a later analysis, CDR3 sequences and most-parsimonious VDJ recombination scenarios were assigned using the TCRdist pipeline. In a later analysis, each TCR beta chain was defined by its CDR3 amino acid sequence together with its V-gene family, and reads without a unique V-gene family were excluded. To address suspected cross-contamination and a sequencing artifact, a later analysis removed a few hundred highly shared, low-generation-probability nucleotide sequences. In a later analysis, a clonal expansion index for each public chain was calculated from normalized within-repertoire ranks of inferred template counts. In a later analysis, generation probabilities were computed using a VDJ recombination model fitted to out-of-frame rearrangements, and the results were checked against IGoR. A later analysis scored TCR-TCR, TCR-HLA and TCR-CMV co-occurrence with hypergeometric tests, applying a repertoire-size bias correction to TCR pairs. In a later analysis, false discovery rates were estimated by permuting HLA or CMV assignments 20 times. In a later analysis, co-occurring TCRs were grouped with DBSCAN, and TCRdist sequence similarity was added when clustering was performed within HLA-allele-positive subsets. For co-occurrence clustering, repertoires with fewer than 30,000 or more than 120,000 public chains were excluded, along with a handful of repertoires with anomalous nucleotide sharing. The clones in this table, taken by TCRdb from immuneACCESS, are in-frame only. Not every clone is retained; where verified, under half of the shortfall comes from an unresolved V gene, and the cause of the rest is unknown. V and J calls and clone size follow that table, whereas D and trimming were derived from the DNA. This sample comprises around 99,000 clones, roughly 63% of them detected only once. The top ten clonotypes cover about 5% of the sample.

The CDR3 spans 15 residues, from the cysteine through the phenylalanine. Of all the DNA, just the CDR3 is kept, 45 bases in frame from base 1. Trimming at the junction amounts to 4 bases on V and 0 bases on J, and the germline ends lie 12 bases apart. CDR1 and CDR2 were assigned from the germline V gene as SGHRS and YFSETQ. The cohort was made up of about 610 healthy bone marrow donors. At the time of sampling, all cohort members were nominally healthy, though unrecorded immune exposures were likely present. The donor was CMV seropositive and was included in the group of almost 300 seropositive cohort members. A peripheral blood sample was collected from each donor, and TCR beta sequencing was performed on peripheral blood mononuclear cells. The Qiagen DNeasy Blood Extraction Kit was used to extract genomic DNA from the blood cell samples. Worth noting for this clone: Its antigen target is currently unknown. No much larger clone is present one base from it, and per-base qualities are unavailable.

Beyond this particular receptor, the publication reports: It was suggested by the authors that the approach could potentially be generalized to other disease states and immunological phenotypes. According to a later analysis, TCR association rates differed among HLA loci, with DRB1 alleles showing the most associated TCRs and HLA-C alleles showing the fewest. When HLA alleles, especially DR and DQ, strongly co-occurred, TCR associations were difficult to assign to individual alleles. In a later analysis, some 17,000 TCR beta sequences were associated with specific HLA alleles at a false discovery rate of 0.05. In the study, some 160 TCR beta chains were listed as associated with cytomegalovirus. Most TCR sequences were observed very rarely across donors, whereas some public TCRs were present in many individuals. Cytomegalovirus status was reported to be diagnosed by the classifier with high specificity and sensitivity in both the original and validation cohorts. A further reported finding was that TCR beta sequences accurately predicted the HLA-A and HLA-B alleles for most subjects in the first cohort. Because counts were too low, roughly 18 rarely observed V segments, including chromosome 9 orphons, were left out of the earlier analysis of roughly 600 of the donors. Only TCR beta chains were sequenced in this cohort, and the absence of alpha or paired-chain data limited detectable features. A later genetic analysis reported fewer N-insertions in productive TCRs among donors in an Asian-associated ancestry cluster than the roughly 620-donor mean. In a later analysis, several top co-occurrence clusters were reported to appear linked to parvovirus B19, influenza, CMV and Epstein-Barr virus. The only immune exposure information available for the cohort was CMV serostatus. A few of the identified cytomegalovirus-associated TCR beta chains were confirmed in vitro to be specific for cytomegalovirus antigens. The 87-base-pair reads could not distinguish some IMGT-functional V segments, including TRBV6-2 and TRBV6-3, so those segments were excluded. Because HLA typing was unavailable for some donors at each locus, only the typed subset was used in association tests. A cluster of highly shared sequence variants was judged likely to represent a technical artifact of the sequencing pipeline. Compared with equally common non-associated chains, HLA-associated TCR beta chains in a later analysis were more clonally expanded and had lower generation probabilities. Linkage disequilibrium might explain the correlated functional status among segregating V segments, but an unknown experimental factor could not be excluded. Broadly in line with IMGT annotations, most TCR beta V segments showed up in productive rearrangements about 87% or about 30% of the time in an earlier analysis of 450 to 750 of the donors. A later analysis found that most CMV-associated TCR beta chains appeared HLA-restricted, with HLA associations seemingly driven largely by CMV exposure. The presence/absence analyses assumed that sequencing depth was roughly uniform across donors, and that assumption may not be true. An association between a missense DCLRE1C variant and V-gene and J-gene trimming of TCR beta chains was found in a later genetic analysis and replicated in an independent cohort.

The sequence was obtained from a woman in her sixties or seventies in good health and CMV-seropositive. The chain was built from TRBV5-1 and TRBJ2-3, with TRBD1 as a weak D call on 6 bases. Sequencing was done on a sample of PBMCs. The nucleotide sequence is TGCGCCAGCAGCGTAGGACAGACGAGCACAGATACGCAGTATTTT. This translates into CASSVGQTSTDTQYF.